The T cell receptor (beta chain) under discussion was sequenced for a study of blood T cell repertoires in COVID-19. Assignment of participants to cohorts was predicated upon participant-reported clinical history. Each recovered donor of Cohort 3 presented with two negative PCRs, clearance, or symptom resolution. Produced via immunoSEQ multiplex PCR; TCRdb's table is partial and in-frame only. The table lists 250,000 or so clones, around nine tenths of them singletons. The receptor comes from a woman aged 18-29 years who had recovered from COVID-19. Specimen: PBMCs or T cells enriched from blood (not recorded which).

The CDR3 DNA sequence: TGTGCCAGCAGCCGAGGAGGCGGGACAGGGCCTTACGAGCAGTACTTC. It codes for CASSRGGGTGPYEQYF. The rearrangement links TRBV6-2 or TRBV6-3 to TRBJ2-7; 9 bases agree with TRBD1. Germline assignment: CDR1 MNHEY and CDR2 SVGEGT. With V trimmed by 6 bases and J by 4 bases, 13 bases remained unmatched. CDR3 length: 16 residues.